These 15 T cell receptor beta chains share one sample of origin, sequenced in a study of blood T cell repertoires in COVID-19. Produced via immunoSEQ multiplex PCR; TCRdb's table is partial and in-frame only. This sample has more than 350,000 clones, with about 87% found just once. What was sequenced was PBMCs or T cells enriched from blood (not recorded which). The receptors shown here come from a woman aged 45-60 years who had recovered from COVID-19.

The chain joins TRBV5-1 to TRBJ2-1; maybe TRBD2 (6 bases). V was cut by 0 bases and J by 10 bases, with 14 bases left in between. The CDR3 length is 14 residues. Germline V gives CDR1 SGHRS, CDR2 YFSETQ. The CDR3 spells CASSLEVRGIEQFF. CDR3 nucleotides: TGCGCCAGCAGCTTGGAGGTCCGGGGGATCGAGCAGTTCTTC.

This chain joins TRBV28 and TRBJ1-6; weak D call: TRBD1 (6 bases). The V gene lost 5 bases and the J gene lost 6 bases, with 20 bases spanning the gap. CDR1 is MDHEN and CDR2 is SYDVKM in the germline V gene. This CDR3 has 17 residues. The DNA of the CDR3 is TGTGCCAGCAGTCTCGTTGGGGGCTTGGGAAGTAATTCACCCCTCCACTTT. Its translation is CASSLVGGLGSNSPLHF.

This chain joins TRBV7-9 and TRBJ2-7; 10 bases map to TRBD1. Trimming removed 5 bases from V and 2 bases from J; junction bases left unmatched: 6. Germline V lookup: CDR1 SEHNR, CDR2 FQNEAQ (reference sequence). CDR3 size: 15 residues. The CDR3 sequence is CASSPKTGGPYEQYF. The CDR3 DNA is TGTGCCAGCAGCCCCAAGACAGGGGGCCCCTACGAGCAGTACTTC.

V is TRBV7-9 and J is TRBJ1-5, with TRBD1 identical over 7 bases. Germline V gene sequence: CDR1 SEHNR, CDR2 FQNEAQ (reference sequence). CDR3 length: 13 residues. J was trimmed by 5 bases and V by 5 bases; bases with no gene match: 3. The CDR3 nucleotides read TGTGCCAGCAGCGATACAGGGGATCAGCCCCAGCATTTT. Translation gives CASSDTGDQPQHF.

The chain couples TRBV13 to TRBJ1-2, with 7 bases matching TRBD1. The CDR3 spans 13 residues. Per germline, CDR1 PRHDT and CDR2 FYEKMQ (reference sequence). The ends lost 5 bases at V and 2 bases at J; junction bases unmatched: 2. Written as DNA, the CDR3 is TGTGCCAGCAGCGAACAGGGGAACTATGGCTACACCTTC. It codes for CASSEQGNYGYTF.

The chain recombines TRBV18 with TRBJ2-6; D may be TRBD2 (5 bases). From germline, CDR1 is KGHSH and CDR2 LQKENI. Trimming pared 3 bases from V and 1 base from J, leaving 13 bases between. This CDR3 region has 17 residues. The CDR3 region is CASSPTRTGSGANVLTF. CDR3 bases: TGTGCCAGCTCACCGACACGGACTGGATCTGGGGCCAACGTCCTGACTTTC.

The chain is built from TRBV2 and TRBJ1-2; D might be TRBD1 (5 bases). V lost 5 bases and J 2 bases, leaving 9 bases between the germline ends. Germline V gene sequence: CDR1 SNHLY, CDR2 FYNNEI. This CDR3 spans 13 amino acids. The CDR3 DNA reads as TGTGCCAGCAGTCTCGGGGGGAACTATGGCTACACCTTC. This gives the protein CASSLGGNYGYTF.

This chain links TRBV7-9 with TRBJ2-7, with D possibly being TRBD1 (6 bases). Germline-derived CDR1 and CDR2 are SEHNR and FQNEAQ (reference sequence). The CDR3 runs to 17 residues. The V end was cut by 4 bases, the J end by 3 bases, with 22 bases between. DNA for the CDR3: TGTGCCAGCAGCTCCAGGGGACATGGACCTACTGGCTACGAGCAGTACTTC. It translates to CASSSRGHGPTGYEQYF. Full variable domain (remainder filled in from reference TRBV7-9 and TRBJ2-7): DTGVSQNPRHKITKRGQNVTFRCDPISEHNRLYWYRQTLGQGPEFLTYFQNEAQLEKSRLLSDRFSAERPKGSFSTLEIQRTEQGDSAMYLCASSSRGHGPTGYEQYFGPGTRLTVT.

The chain recombines TRBV28 with TRBJ2-1; D might be TRBD1 (6 bases). Trimming pared 5 bases from V and 6 bases from J, leaving 17 bases between. The length of the CDR3 is 15 residues. The germline V gene encodes CDR1 MDHEN and CDR2 SYDVKM. CDR3 protein: CASSRTGQGSNEQFF. The CDR3 coding sequence is TGTGCCAGCAGTCGGACGGGACAAGGGTCCAATGAGCAGTTCTTC.

The chain links TRBV24-1 to TRBJ1-6, with D hard to call. Between the trimmed V and J ends, which lost 9 bases and 7 bases, there was a span of 18 bases. CDR1 KGHDR and CDR2 SFDVKD come from the germline V gene. The CDR3 extends over 15 amino acids. The CDR3 reads CATEKEKWANSPLHF. The DNA of the CDR3 is TGTGCCACCGAGAAAGAAAAGTGGGCAAATTCACCCCTCCACTTT.

This chain joins TRBV10-3 and TRBJ1-2; no firm D call. V lost 2 bases and J lost 5, with 12 bases in between. This CDR3 is built from 14 residues. The germline gives CDR1 ENHRY, CDR2 SYGVKD. The CDR3 reads CAISEENRPYGYTF. DNA of the CDR3: TGTGCCATCAGTGAGGAAAACAGACCATATGGCTACACCTTC.

The rearrangement links TRBV30 to TRBJ1-2, with D perhaps TRBD1 (6 bases). Germline assignment: CDR1 GTSNPN and CDR2 SVGIG (reference sequence). Trimming stripped 7 bases from V and 4 bases from J, with 16 bases between. The length of the CDR3 is 13 residues. The DNA for the CDR3 is TGTGCCTCCTCAGGGGTAGGGGGCTATGGCTACACCTTC. It yields the protein CASSGVGGYGYTF.

This chain uses TRBV6-5 with TRBJ1-2; D perhaps matches TRBD1 (6 bases). Germline V CDR1 and CDR2: MNHEY, SVGAGI. The V and J ends lost 6 bases and 6 bases respectively, with 17 bases between them. The CDR3 extends over 14 amino acids. The chain's CDR3 is CASRKGQMGHGYTF. The CDR3 nucleotides read TGTGCCAGCAGAAAGGGACAAATGGGGCATGGCTACACCTTC.

The chain carries TRBV6-6 and TRBJ1-5, with no clear D. The length of the CDR3 is 15 residues. The germline V gene has CDR1 MNHNY and CDR2 SVGAGI (reference sequence). The V and J ends lost 7 bases and 2 bases respectively, with 15 bases between them. As DNA, the CDR3 is TGTGCCAGCACCGACGTGGCCGAGGGCAATCAGCCCCAGCATTTT. This sequence encodes CASTDVAEGNQPQHF.

The chain carries TRBV30 and TRBJ2-1; 12 positions agree with TRBD2. The CDR3 extends over 15 amino acids. J was trimmed by 7 bases and V by 2 bases; bases with no gene match: 6. Per the germline V gene, CDR1 is GTSNPN and CDR2 is SVGIG (reference sequence). The CDR3 sequence is CAWSRSSGGANEQFF. As DNA, the CDR3 is TGTGCCTGGAGTCGATCTAGCGGGGGGGCGAATGAGCAGTTCTTC. Together with reference TRBV30 and TRBJ2-1, the CDR3 gives the full variable domain: SQTIHQWPATLVQPVGSPLSLECTVEGTSNPNLYWYRQAAGRGLQLLFYSVGIGQISSEVPQNLSASRPQDRQFILSSKKLLLSDSGFYLCAWSRSSGGANEQFFGPGTRLTVL.